This T cell receptor beta chain emerged from a study of beta chain features in type 1 diabetes. Trimming left V 5 bases short and J 7 bases short, with 11 bases between. CDR1 is MNHEY, CDR2 SVGAGI, per germline. There are 13 residues in the CDR3. Whole-study findings and limits: Among all four CD4+ subsets, Type 1 diabetes patients had TCRB CDR3s that were moderately but significantly shorter. The naive, central memory and Treg TCRB repertoires looked more alike in patients than they did in healthy donors. Type 1 diabetes patients had VDJ junctions that carried fewer insertions and more deletions.

Sequenced material consisted of expressed TCRB transcripts (all of the isolated RNA was reverse transcribed). Average reads for naive, central memory and regulatory T cell samples were around 4 million. Profiling relied on immunoSEQ multiplex PCR, and the TCRdb table lists in-frame clones only, not all of them. The sample carries a few hundred thousand clones, about 13% recorded once. In its sample, this clone was seen a few times. Its antigen is not identified. V usage is TRBV6-5 and J usage is TRBJ2-2, with D uncertain. The receptor's source is a woman between 18 and 29 years old with type 1 diabetes. The sequenced sample was naive CD4+ T cells from blood. The CDR3 DNA reads as TGTGCCAGCAGTCTCGGAGCGTACGGGGAGCTGTTTTTT. This sequence encodes CASSLGAYGELFF.